A single T cell receptor (beta chain) is shown here with its context. This CDR3 is built from 15 residues. Germline assignment: CDR1 LNHDA and CDR2 SQIVND (reference sequence). Trimming took off 5 bases at V and 6 bases at J, with 20 bases between the two ends. The sample belongs to a study of T cells in Graves' hyperthyroidism and ophthalmopathy. Patients showing uncontrolled infection, other autoimmune disease, pregnancy or lactation were ineligible. Researchers took RNA transcripts and amplified the TCR beta CDR3 regions from them. TCR CDR3 regions were first amplified by RT-PCR with HTBI primers. From the multiplex PCR reads, TCRdb called clonotypes with MiXCR, one entry per CDR3 protein. This table holds 300,000 to 350,000 distinct CDR3 sequences, about a sixth found once.

V usage is TRBV19 and J usage is TRBJ2-7; no definite D call. Source material: blood. The receptor was derived from a middle-aged woman with Graves' ophthalmopathy. CDR3 DNA sequence: TGTGCCAGTAGTCGATCCGACGGATGGGGAAGCGAGCAGTACTTC. It specifies CASSRSDGWGSEQYF. The variable domain in full, completed from reference TRBV19 and TRBJ2-7, reads DGGITQSPKYLFRKEGQNVTLSCEQNLNHDAMYWYRQDPGQGLRLIYYSQIVNDFQKGDIAEGYSVSREKKESFPLTVTSAQKNPTAFYLCASSRSDGWGSEQYFGPGTRLTVT.